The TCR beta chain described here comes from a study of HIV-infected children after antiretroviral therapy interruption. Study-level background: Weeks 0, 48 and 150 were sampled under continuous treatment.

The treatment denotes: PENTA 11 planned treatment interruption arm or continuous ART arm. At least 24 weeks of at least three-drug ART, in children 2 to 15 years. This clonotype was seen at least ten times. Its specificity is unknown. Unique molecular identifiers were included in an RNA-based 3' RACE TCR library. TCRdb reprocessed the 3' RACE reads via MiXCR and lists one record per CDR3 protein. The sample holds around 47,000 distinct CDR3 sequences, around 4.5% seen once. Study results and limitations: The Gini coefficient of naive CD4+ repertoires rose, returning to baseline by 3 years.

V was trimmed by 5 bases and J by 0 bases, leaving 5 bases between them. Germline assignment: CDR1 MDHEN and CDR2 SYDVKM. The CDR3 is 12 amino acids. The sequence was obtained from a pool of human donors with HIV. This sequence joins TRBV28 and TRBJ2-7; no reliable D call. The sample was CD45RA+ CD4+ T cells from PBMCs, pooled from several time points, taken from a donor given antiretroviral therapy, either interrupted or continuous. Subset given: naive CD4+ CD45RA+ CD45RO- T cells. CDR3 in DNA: TGTGCCAGCAGTCCCCACTCCTACGAGCAGTACTTC. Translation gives CASSPHSYEQYF.